This T cell receptor beta chain was sequenced during a study of human T cells and chemical hapten exposure. Across the study: Patients were mainly female, each with alopecia areata, totalis or universalis.

From the RACE reads, TCRdb called clonotypes with MiXCR, one entry per CDR3 protein. The table includes roughly 92,000 distinct CDR3 sequences, roughly 11% detected once. Time point here: patch test 2, 6 weeks after DPC sensitization. Noted treatment: therapeutic diphenylcyclopropenone sensitization with weekly scalp DPC. The donor pool consisted of alopecia patients aged 18 to 70 years, considered suitable for DPC. The V gene lost 6 bases and the J gene lost 5 bases, with 4 bases spanning the gap. Germline V CDR1 and CDR2: MNHNY, SVGAGI (reference sequence). CDR3 size: 11 residues. The TCR sequence derives from a woman aged 40 to 50 with alopecia areata. Some clones in this sample may be carry-over from other donors' samples. This chain links TRBV6-6 with TRBJ1-4; no firm D call. The material sequenced was whole blood, taken in connection with sensitization to the hapten diphenylcyclopropenone (DPC). The DNA for the CDR3 is TGTGCCAGCAGCGCGAATGAAAAACTGTTTTTT. It specifies CASSANEKLFF.